The rows below give T cell receptor beta chains drawn from one sample of a study of long-term antiretroviral therapy in people with HIV. Only in-frame clones appear in the TCRdb table, and some are missing; sequencing was by immunoSEQ multiplex PCR. The sample includes 25,000 to 35,000 clones, 90% to 95% seen only once; the top ten take roughly 4%. The starting material was unsorted PBMCs, obtained 3.1 years after starting antiretroviral therapy. The receptor source for this set is a man aged 18 to 30 with HIV. Both conserved end residues are trimmed from each CDR3. Each record gives: J gene, D gene, V gene, CDR3 length, CDR3 protein. D genes are given only for firm matches.

>TRBJ2-5|.|TRBV27|11
ASRNTGTETQY
>TRBJ2-5|.|TRBV6-1|13
ASSEEVSVLMTQY
>TRBJ1-4|.|TRBV4-1|11
ASSQAYGEKLF
>TRBJ1-6|.|TRBV4-2|12
ASSLDRNNSPLH
>TRBJ2-1|TRBD2|TRBV15|14
ATSRDSGSSYNEQF
>TRBJ1-1|TRBD1|TRBV19|12
ASSPGGAGTEAF
>TRBJ1-1|TRBD1|TRBV30|11
AWSTGGGTEAF
>TRBJ1-1|.|TRBV12-5|11
ASGLGDITEAF
>TRBJ1-2|TRBD1|TRBV5-6|15
ASSLGPQGQGSYGYT
>TRBJ2-2|.|TRBV29-1|11
SVGWTNTGELF
>TRBJ2-1|.|TRBV7-2|13
ASSFNGVPYNEQF
>TRBJ1-1|.|TRBV6-5|12
ASSVRGGNTEAF
>TRBJ2-3|TRBD2|TRBV11-2|12
ASSPSGGQDTQY
>TRBJ2-1|.|TRBV6-1|10
ASRQGLNEQF
>TRBJ2-3|.|TRBV2|10
ASSGYTDTQY
>TRBJ1-1|.|TRBV30|13
AWSRLGASGTEAF
>TRBJ2-7|TRBD1|TRBV12-5|12
ASGSGTGGREQY
>TRBJ2-1|.|TRBV2|11
ASTEVRRGEQF
>TRBJ1-1|.|TRBV2|11
ASSDGRSTEAF
>TRBJ2-7|.|TRBV7-9|11
ASRAGVEHEQY
>TRBJ1-3|.|TRBV10-2|10
ASSDIGNTIY
>TRBJ1-4|.|TRBV7-6|15
ASSLGSRGMTNEKLF
>TRBJ1-3|.|TRBV2|12
ASGGWSSGNTIY
>TRBJ1-2|TRBD1|TRBV4-1|12
ASSPGTGGYGYT
>TRBJ1-5|.|TRBV4-3|13
ASSPDRDVNQPQH
>TRBJ1-2|.|TRBV14|15
ASSQGVARDEHYGYT
>TRBJ2-1|TRBD2|TRBV6-5|12
ASSYSGSGGEQF
>TRBJ1-4|.|TRBV18|12
ASSPGRGGEKLF
>TRBJ2-5|.|TRBV2|13
ASSNGGGGQETQY
>TRBJ2-4|.|TRBV10-3|12
ASRGGAGENIQY
>TRBJ1-1|TRBD1|TRBV7-9|15
ASSQGQGVQIPQEAF
>TRBJ2-3|.|TRBV6-6|13
ASSYSGGAGDTQY
>TRBJ2-7|TRBD2|TRBV4-3|14
ASSQLGSGGTYEQY
>TRBJ1-6|.|TRBV5-6|10
ASSLFNSPLH
>TRBJ1-1|.|TRBV30|10
AWAHRATEAF
>TRBJ1-3|.|TRBV5-6|14
ASSIPTGRSGNTIY
>TRBJ2-4|.|TRBV2|12
ASSEISAKNIQY
>TRBJ2-7|.|TRBV7-2|11
ASEGKTSYEQY
>TRBJ1-1|.|TRBV7-2|13
ASSLGPGRATEAF
>TRBJ2-7|.|TRBV6-5|11
ASKRRSSYEQY
>TRBJ2-7|TRBD1|TRBV28|12
ASSPRTGGYEQY
>TRBJ2-7|.|TRBV10-1|18
ASSESGWVADGAPPYEQY
>TRBJ2-2|TRBD2|TRBV6-6|14
ASSYWASGDTGELF
>TRBJ2-1|TRBD2|TRBV19|9
ASSAGGEQF
>TRBJ1-2|.|TRBV7-8|13
ASSRDEKGVYGYT
>TRBJ2-2|TRBD2|TRBV9|14
ASTPGLAGVTGELF